This entry features one TCR beta chain sequence. The target antigen is unknown. These data originate in a study of shared clonotypes between healthy human individuals. Naive CD8 populations comprised CD45RO-negative cells positively selected for CCR7, excluding terminally differentiated effector memory CD45RA+ cells. Caucasian adults residing in Nashville, Tennessee made up all the donors. Trimming cost V 0 bases and J 4 bases, with 19 bases left between them. The CDR3 contains 17 residues. Germline V lookup: CDR1 SGDLS, CDR2 YYNGEE. General study points: The expectation was that sequencing depth would affect clonotype sharing among donors. Clonotypes not shared had lower generation probabilities than those common to all four donors.

Libraries were prepared by immunoSEQ multiplex PCR; TCRdb keeps only in-frame clonotypes and omits some of them. The sample has approximately 2,000,000 clones, 90% to 95% seen once. The clonotype originates from a man between 18 and 29 years old in good health. Some clones in this sample may be carry-over from other donors' samples. V and J are TRBV9 and TRBJ2-5, with D perhaps matching TRBD2 (5 bases). The source material was naive CD8+ T cells from PBMCs. The CDR3 reads CASSVEEESLVVETQYF. Written as DNA, the CDR3 is TGTGCCAGCAGCGTAGAGGAGGAGAGTCTGGTAGTAGAGACCCAGTACTTC.